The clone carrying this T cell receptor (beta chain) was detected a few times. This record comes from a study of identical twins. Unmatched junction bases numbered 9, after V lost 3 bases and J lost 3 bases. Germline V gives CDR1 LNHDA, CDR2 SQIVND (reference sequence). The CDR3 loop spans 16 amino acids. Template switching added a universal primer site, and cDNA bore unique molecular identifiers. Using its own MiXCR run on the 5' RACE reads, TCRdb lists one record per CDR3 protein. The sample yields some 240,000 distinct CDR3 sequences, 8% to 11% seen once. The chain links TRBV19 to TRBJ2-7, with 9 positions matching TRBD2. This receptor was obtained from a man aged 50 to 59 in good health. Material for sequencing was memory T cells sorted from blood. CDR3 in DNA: TGTGCCAGTAGTATGACCCTAGGGACTAGCTACTACGAGCAGTACTTC. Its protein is CASSMTLGTSYYEQYF.